These 4 T cell receptor beta chains came from one sample sequenced in a study of T cells expressing NK-cell markers. Following a re-call of the 5' RACE reads, TCRdb has one entry per CDR3 protein and lacks DNA. The sample includes about 370,000 distinct CDR3 sequences. The specimen was blood T cells: a sorted CD56 or NKG2C T cell subset, CD4+ or CD8+ T cells, or bulk PBMC T cells (not recorded which). These receptor sequences come from a woman between 45 and 65 years old in good health.

The chain has TRBV3-1 and TRBJ2-2; lacking DNA, the TRBD1 call made by TCRdb goes unchecked. The germline V gene encodes CDR1 LGHDT and CDR2 YNNKEL (reference sequence). The CDR3 is made up of 17 amino acids. The CDR3 spells CASSQQPGQGGPGELFF.

The rearrangement links TRBV4-1 to TRBJ2-5; no DNA is available, so the TRBD2 call from TCRdb remains unchecked. Germline CDR1 reads MGHRA; CDR2 reads YSYEKL. The CDR3 sequence is 15 residues long. CDR3 residues: CASSQGEREQETQYF.

The chain combines TRBV20-1 with TRBJ2-1. CDR1 DFQATT and CDR2 SNEGSKA come from the germline V gene (reference sequence). The CDR3 extends over 12 amino acids. The CDR3 is CSARSLSNEQFF.

The chain is built from TRBV27 and TRBJ2-5; TCRdb returns TRBD2, unconfirmable since there is no DNA. The V gene's germline CDR1 is MNHEY and CDR2 SMNVEV (reference sequence). The CDR3 consists of 18 residues. The CDR3 loop reads CASSLLGLAGVRWETQYF.